This T cell receptor (beta chain) appears in the sequencing data of a study of CD8 T cells in Susac syndrome. After extraction with the RNeasy kit, about 0.45 to 1 ug of the RNA was reverse transcribed using random hexamers. TCRdb passed the immunoSEQ multiplex PCR reads through MiXCR, listing each CDR3 protein once. The repertoire has approximately 120,000 distinct CDR3 sequences, more than 80% of them found once; the top ten carry roughly 0.29%. The source is a human donor with multiple sclerosis. Sequencing was carried out using CD8+ T cells from PBMCs.

The CDR3 DNA reads TGTGCCAGCGACAACCAGGGGGATACGCAGTATTTT. It encodes CASDNQGDTQYF. The chain is built from TRBV25-1 and TRBJ2-3; a possible D gene is TRBD1 (6 bases). There are 12 residues in the CDR3. V lost 8 bases, J lost 6 bases, and 12 bases lay in between. Germline-derived CDR1 and CDR2 are MGHDK and SYGVNS.